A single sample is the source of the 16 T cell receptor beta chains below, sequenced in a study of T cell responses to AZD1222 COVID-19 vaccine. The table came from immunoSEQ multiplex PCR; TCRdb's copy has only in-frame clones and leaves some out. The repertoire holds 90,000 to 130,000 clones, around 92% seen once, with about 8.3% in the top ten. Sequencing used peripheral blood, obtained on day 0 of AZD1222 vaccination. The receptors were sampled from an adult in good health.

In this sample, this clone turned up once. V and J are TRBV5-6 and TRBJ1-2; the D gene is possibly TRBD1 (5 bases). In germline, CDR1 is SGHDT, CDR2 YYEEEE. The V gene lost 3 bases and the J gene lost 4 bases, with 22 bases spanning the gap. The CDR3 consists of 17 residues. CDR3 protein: CASSSPLRGNGGYGYTF. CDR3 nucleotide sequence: TGTGCCAGCAGCTCCCCCCTTCGGGGGAATGGGGGCTATGGCTACACCTTC.

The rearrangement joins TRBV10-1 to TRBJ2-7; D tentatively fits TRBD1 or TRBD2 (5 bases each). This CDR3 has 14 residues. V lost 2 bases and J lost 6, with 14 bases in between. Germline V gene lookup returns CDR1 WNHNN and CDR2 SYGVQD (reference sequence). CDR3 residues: CASSEAIRDPEQYF. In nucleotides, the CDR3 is TGCGCCAGCAGTGAGGCCATTCGGGACCCCGAGCAGTACTTC.

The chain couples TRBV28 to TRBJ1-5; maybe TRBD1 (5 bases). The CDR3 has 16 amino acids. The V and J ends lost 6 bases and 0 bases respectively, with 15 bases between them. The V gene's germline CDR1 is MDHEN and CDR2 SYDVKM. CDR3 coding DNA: TGTGCCAGCAGCACGGCAGGGCGATATAGCAATCAGCCCCAGCATTTT. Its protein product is CASSTAGRYSNQPQHF.

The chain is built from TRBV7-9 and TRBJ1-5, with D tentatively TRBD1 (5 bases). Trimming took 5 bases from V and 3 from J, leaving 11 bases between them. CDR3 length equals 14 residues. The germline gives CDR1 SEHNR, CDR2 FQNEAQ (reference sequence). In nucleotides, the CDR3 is TGTGCCAGCAGCCACCAGGGTCCCAATCAGCCCCAGCATTTT. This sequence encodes CASSHQGPNQPQHF.

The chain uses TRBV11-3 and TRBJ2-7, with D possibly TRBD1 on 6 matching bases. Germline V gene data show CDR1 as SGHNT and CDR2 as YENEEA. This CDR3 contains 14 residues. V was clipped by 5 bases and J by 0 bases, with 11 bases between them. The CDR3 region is CASSERGSSYEQYF. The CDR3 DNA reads TGTGCCAGCAGCGAGAGGGGGTCCTCCTACGAGCAGTACTTC.

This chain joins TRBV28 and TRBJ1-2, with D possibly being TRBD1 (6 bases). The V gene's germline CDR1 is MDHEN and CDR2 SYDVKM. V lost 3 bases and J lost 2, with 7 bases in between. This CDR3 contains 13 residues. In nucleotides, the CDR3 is TGTGCCAGCAGTTTCGGGGGCAACTATGGCTACACCTTC. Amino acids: CASSFGGNYGYTF.

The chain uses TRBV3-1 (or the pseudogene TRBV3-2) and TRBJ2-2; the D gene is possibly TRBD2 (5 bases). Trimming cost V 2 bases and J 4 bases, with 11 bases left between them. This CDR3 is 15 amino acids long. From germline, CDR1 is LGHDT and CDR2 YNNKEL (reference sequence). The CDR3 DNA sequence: TGTGCCAGCAGCCAACCTTCACGGGGCACCGGGGAGCTGTTTTTT. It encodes CASSQPSRGTGELFF.

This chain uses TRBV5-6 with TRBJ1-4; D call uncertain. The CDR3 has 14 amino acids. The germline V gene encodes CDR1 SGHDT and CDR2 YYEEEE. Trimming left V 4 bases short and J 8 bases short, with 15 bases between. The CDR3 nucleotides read TGTGCCAGCAGCCGGACGGGGAATGGGGAAAAACTGTTTTTT. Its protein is CASSRTGNGEKLFF.

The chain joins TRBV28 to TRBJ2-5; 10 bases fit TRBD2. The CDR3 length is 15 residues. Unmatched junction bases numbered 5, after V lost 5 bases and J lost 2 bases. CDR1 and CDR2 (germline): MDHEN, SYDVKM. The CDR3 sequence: CASSPSGGVQETQYF. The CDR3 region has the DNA TGTGCCAGCAGTCCGAGCGGGGGGGTACAAGAGACCCAGTACTTC.

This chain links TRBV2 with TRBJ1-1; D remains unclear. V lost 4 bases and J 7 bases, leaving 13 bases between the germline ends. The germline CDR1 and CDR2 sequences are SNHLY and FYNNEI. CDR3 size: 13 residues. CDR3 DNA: TGTGCCAGCAGTGTGTGGGTGAACTATGAAGCTTTCTTT. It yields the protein CASSVWVNYEAFF.

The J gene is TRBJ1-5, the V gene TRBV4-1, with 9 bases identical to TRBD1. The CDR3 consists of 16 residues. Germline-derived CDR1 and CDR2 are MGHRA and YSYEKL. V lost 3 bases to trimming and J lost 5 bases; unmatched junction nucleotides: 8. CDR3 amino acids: CASSHIGTGRDQPQHF. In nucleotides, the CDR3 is TGCGCCAGCAGCCACATCGGGACAGGGAGGGATCAGCCCCAGCATTTT.

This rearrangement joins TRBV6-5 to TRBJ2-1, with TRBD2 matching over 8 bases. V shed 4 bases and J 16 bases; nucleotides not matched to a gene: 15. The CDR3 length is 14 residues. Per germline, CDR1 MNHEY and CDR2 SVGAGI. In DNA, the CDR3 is TGTGCCAGCAGTTCGATCTGGACTAGCCCCCTCCACTTCTTC. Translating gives CASSSIWTSPLHFF.

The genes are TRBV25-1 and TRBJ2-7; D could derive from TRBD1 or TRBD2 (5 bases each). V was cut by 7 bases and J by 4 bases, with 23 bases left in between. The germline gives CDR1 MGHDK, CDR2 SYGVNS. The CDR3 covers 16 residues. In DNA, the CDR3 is TGTGCCAGCATGTCGGAGAGAGGGGATAATCGATACGAGCAGTACTTC. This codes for CASMSERGDNRYEQYF.

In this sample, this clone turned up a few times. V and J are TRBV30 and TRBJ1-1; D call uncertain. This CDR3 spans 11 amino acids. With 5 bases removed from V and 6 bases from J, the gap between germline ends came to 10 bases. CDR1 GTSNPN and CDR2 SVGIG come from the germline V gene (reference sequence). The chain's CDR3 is CAWLLRAEAFF. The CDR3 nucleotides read TGTGCCTGGCTCCTTCGTGCTGAAGCTTTCTTT.

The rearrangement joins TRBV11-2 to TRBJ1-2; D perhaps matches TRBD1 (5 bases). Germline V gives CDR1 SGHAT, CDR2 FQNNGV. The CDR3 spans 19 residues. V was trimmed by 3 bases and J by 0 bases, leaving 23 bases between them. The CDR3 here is CASSFPPAGLRRANYGYTF. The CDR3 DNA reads TGTGCCAGCAGCTTCCCCCCCGCGGGACTCCGAAGAGCTAACTATGGCTACACCTTC.

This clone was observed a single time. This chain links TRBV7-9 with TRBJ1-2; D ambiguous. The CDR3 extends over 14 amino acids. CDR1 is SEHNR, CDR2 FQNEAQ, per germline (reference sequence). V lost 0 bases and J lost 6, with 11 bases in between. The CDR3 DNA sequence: TGTGCCAGCAGCTTAGCGCGGAGGCAGGATGGCTACACCTTC. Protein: CASSLARRQDGYTF.